The present T cell receptor (beta chain) was sequenced within a study of regulatory T cells in long-lasting Graves disease. This clonotype was seen many times. Its antigen is not known. Germline V CDR1 and CDR2: MNHEY, SMNVEV (reference sequence). There are 12 residues in the CDR3. V gave up 8 bases and J gave up 5 bases; unmatched junction bases: 5. Findings and caveats of the study: Shared public clonotypes totalled over 2,500 in persistent patients, compared with roughly 970 in new patients. When disease was persistent, TRBV28, TRBJ1-2 and TRBJ2-5 were the favored segments.

Time point noted: persistent/refractory GD, antithyroid drugs over 5 years with positive TRAb. PBMCs provided the RNA from which the TCR library was made. Libraries of TCR beta came from iRepertoire HTBI primers plus Arm-PCR of CDR3 regions. One entry per CDR3 protein results from TCRdb running MiXCR on the multiplex PCR reads. The table includes hundreds of thousands of distinct CDR3 sequences, about 21% detected once. The chain recombines TRBV27 with TRBJ1-1, with 7 bases aligning to TRBD1. The source of this sequence is a female donor with Graves disease. Specimen: peripheral blood mononuclear cells (PBMCs), collected when the disease was refractory, from a patient treated with antithyroid drugs. The CDR3 DNA reads TGTGCCAGCGCAACAGGGGAGACTGAAGCTTTCTTT. Translation gives CASATGETEAFF.